The 22 T cell receptor beta chains given below trace back to one sample, sequenced in a study of identical twins. Using its own MiXCR run on the 5' RACE reads, TCRdb lists one record per CDR3 protein. Among 200,000 to 250,000 distinct CDR3 sequences listed, 10% were seen once. Sequencing input: memory T cells sorted from blood. These receptors were taken from a middle-aged man in good health.

The chain joins TRBV7-2 to TRBJ2-1, with 10 nucleotides matching TRBD2. The germline V gene has CDR1 SGHTA and CDR2 FQGNSA. Trimming cost V 2 bases and J 2 bases; bases outside gene matches: 0. The CDR3 runs 15 residues. This chain's CDR3 is CASSLTSGTYNEQFF. For the CDR3, the DNA is TGTGCCAGCAGCTTAACTAGCGGGACCTACAATGAGCAGTTCTTC.

Remarks on this clonotype: Being one base from a much bigger clone, this may be a read error. V and J are TRBV10-3 and TRBJ2-3, with a weak D call TRBD1 (6 bases). The germline V gene encodes CDR1 ENHRY and CDR2 SYGVKD. There are 15 residues in the CDR3. CDR3 DNA sequence: TGTGTCATCAGTGGAAGAAAGGGGGTTGCAGATACGCAGTATTTT. Its protein is CVISGRKGVADTQYF.

V gene TRBV6-5 combines with J gene TRBJ2-7; TRBD2 matches 7 bases. The CDR3 is made up of 16 amino acids. Germline CDR1 MNHEY, CDR2 SVGAGI. V lost 2 bases, J lost 4 bases, and 11 bases stayed unmatched. The CDR3 sequence: CASSYTQLARGYEQYF. For the CDR3, the DNA is TGTGCCAGCAGTTACACCCAACTAGCGAGAGGTTACGAGCAGTACTTC.

The genes are TRBV7-2 and TRBJ2-2; 9 bases map to TRBD1. The V gene's germline CDR1 is SGHTA and CDR2 FQGNSA. The CDR3 runs to 14 residues. J was trimmed by 6 bases and V by 4 bases; bases with no gene match: 3. This CDR3 reads CASSSTGGAGELFF. Written as DNA, the CDR3 is TGTGCCAGCAGCTCGACAGGGGGTGCCGGGGAGCTGTTTTTT.

This clonotype was seen at least ten times. The genes are TRBV27 and TRBJ2-2; D is unresolved. This CDR3 region has 14 residues. From germline, CDR1 is MNHEY and CDR2 SMNVEV (reference sequence). Between the trimmed V and J ends, which lost 3 bases and 3 bases, there was a span of 8 bases. The CDR3 sequence is CASSFSAYTGELFF. The CDR3 DNA follows: TGTGCCAGCAGTTTCTCAGCCTACACCGGGGAGCTGTTTTTT.

The chain carries TRBV10-3 and TRBJ1-1; D is unclear. Trimming shortened V by 8 bases and J by 1 base, and 11 bases separated the two germline ends. Germline V gene sequence: CDR1 ENHRY, CDR2 SYGVKD. This CDR3 region has 13 residues. The DNA for the CDR3 is TGTGCCATCGTCCGCAAACAGAACACTGAAGCTTTCTTT. Translation: CAIVRKQNTEAFF.

V and J are TRBV4-1 and TRBJ2-3; TRBD2 matches at 8 bases. The CDR3 length is 15 residues. Germline V gene lookup returns CDR1 MGHRA and CDR2 YSYEKL. J lost 2 bases, V lost 8 bases, and 9 bases had no gene match. This CDR3 is CASLPLAGPTDTQYF. The CDR3 coding sequence is TGCGCCAGCCTGCCTCTAGCGGGTCCCACAGATACGCAGTATTTT.

The table lists this clonotype with many counts. The chain recombines TRBV20-1 with TRBJ2-7; 7 positions match TRBD2. The CDR3 totals 14 residues. V gave up 2 bases and J gave up 2 bases; unmatched junction bases: 6. Germline CDR1 and CDR2: DFQATT and SNEGSKA (reference sequence). The CDR3 bases are TGCAGTGCTAGAAAGCCTAGCGGAACCTACGAGCAGTACTTC. Its translation is CSARKPSGTYEQYF.

This clonotype was counted only a few times. The chain couples TRBV20-1 to TRBJ2-4, with TRBD1 matching 9 bases. The J segment lost 6 bases and the V segment lost 6 bases, leaving 6 bases of the junction unmatched. This CDR3 is built from 13 residues. Germline CDR1 and CDR2: DFQATT and SNEGSKA (reference sequence). As DNA, the CDR3 is TGCAGTGCGCTGGACAGGGGAGGAAACATTCAGTACTTC. This encodes CSALDRGGNIQYF.

This clonotype was found many times. V gene TRBV10-3 combines with J gene TRBJ2-3; tentative D call: TRBD2 (6 bases). The CDR3 is made up of 15 amino acids. Germline CDR1 reads ENHRY; CDR2 reads SYGVKD. Trimming removed 4 bases at V and 7 bases at J, with 18 bases between. The CDR3 sequence is CAISGLEQGGYTQYF. CDR3 DNA sequence: TGTGCCATCAGTGGACTAGAGCAAGGCGGGTATACGCAGTATTTT.

This clonotype has a handful of counts. The chain employs TRBV6-5 and TRBJ2-6; D is unresolved. The V end lost 3 bases, the J end lost 2 bases, and 14 bases lay between the germline ends. CDR3 length equals 17 residues. Germline V gene data show CDR1 as MNHEY and CDR2 as SVGAGI. The CDR3 DNA is TGTGCCAGCAGTTATTCTGTAAGCTCGGCTGGGGCCAACGTCCTGACTTTC. Residues: CASSYSVSSAGANVLTF.

This clonotype was counted many times. V is TRBV12-3 or TRBV12-4 and J is TRBJ1-4; TRBD1 aligns across 10 bases. CDR3 size: 14 residues. V dropped 7 bases and J dropped 8; count of bases not matched to a gene: 7. The CDR3 sequence: CASTRTGGVEKLFF. DNA of the CDR3: TGTGCCAGCACCCGGACAGGGGGAGTGGAAAAACTGTTTTTT.

This clonotype has more than one count but fewer than ten. V gene TRBV7-2 combines with J gene TRBJ2-7; TRBD2 matches 8 bases. V lost 7 bases, J lost 5 bases, and 4 bases stayed unmatched. This CDR3 has 12 residues. The germline CDR1 and CDR2 sequences are SGHTA and FQGNSA. CDR3 DNA sequence: TGTGCCAGCAACCTCGGGGGGGACGAGCAGTACTTC. This translates into CASNLGGDEQYF.

This clonotype was found a few times. This rearrangement joins TRBV7-9 to TRBJ2-5; D gene uncertain. The V gene lost 3 bases and the J gene lost 2 bases, with 7 bases spanning the gap. CDR3 size: 13 residues. From germline, CDR1 is SEHNR and CDR2 FQNEAQ (reference sequence). CDR3 residues: CASSFPIQETQYF. Written as DNA, the CDR3 is TGTGCCAGCAGCTTCCCAATACAAGAGACCCAGTACTTC.

The rearrangement joins TRBV4-1 to TRBJ1-2, with 8 bases lining up with TRBD1. The CDR3 contains 14 residues. Germline V gives CDR1 MGHRA, CDR2 YSYEKL. V was clipped by 5 bases and J by 4 bases; unmatched bases: 6. DNA of the CDR3: TGCGCCAGCAGCGTCGGGACAGGCCTCTATGGCTACACCTTC. It is translated as CASSVGTGLYGYTF.

This rearrangement joins TRBV7-9 to TRBJ2-7, with a possible D match to TRBD2 (5 bases). There are 14 residues in the CDR3. Trimming pared 7 bases from V and 4 bases from J, leaving 17 bases between. Germline loops: CDR1 SEHNR, CDR2 FQNEAQ (reference sequence). The CDR3: CASTTGLGSYEQYF. As DNA, the CDR3 is TGTGCCAGCACCACTGGACTGGGTTCGTACGAGCAGTACTTC.

This clonotype was recorded only once. The chain links TRBV6-2 or TRBV6-3 to TRBJ2-7; 7 bases fit TRBD1. Germline V lookup: CDR1 MNHEY, CDR2 SVGEGT. The CDR3 covers 15 residues. The V and J ends lost 6 bases and 2 bases, in that order; junction bases with no gene match: 10. The CDR3 is CASSHPEDRTYEQYF. In DNA, the CDR3 is TGTGCCAGCAGCCACCCTGAGGACAGGACCTACGAGCAGTACTTC.

This clonotype has just a few counts. This chain joins TRBV20-1 and TRBJ2-5; TRBD2 matches 11 bases. Looked up from germline, CDR1 is DFQATT and CDR2 is SNEGSKA (reference sequence). V was pared by 2 bases and J by 5 bases, with 10 bases of the junction left unmatched. The CDR3 is 16 residues long. The CDR3, as DNA: TGCAGTGCTAGATCTAGCGGGGGGCCCTCCCCCGAGACCCAGTACTTC. Amino acid sequence: CSARSSGGPSPETQYF.

This clonotype was detected only a few times. V and J are TRBV11-3 and TRBJ2-3; possible D gene TRBD2, 6 bases. Germline CDR1 and CDR2: SGHNT and YENEEA. The CDR3 extends over 16 amino acids. Trimming pared 1 base from V and 5 bases from J, leaving 16 bases between. CDR3 sequence: CASSLGLSGPGDTQYF. CDR3 DNA sequence: TGTGCCAGCAGCTTAGGTCTAAGCGGGCCCGGAGATACGCAGTATTTT.

The chain couples TRBV20-1 to TRBJ2-7; no firm D call. CDR3 length: 14 amino acids. Between the trimmed V and J ends, which lost 3 bases and 0 bases, there was a span of 12 bases. Germline CDR1 and CDR2: DFQATT and SNEGSKA (reference sequence). CDR3 coding DNA: TGCAGTGCTAGTCCTTCCCGGAACTCCTACGAGCAGTACTTC. It codes for CSASPSRNSYEQYF.

This clonotype showed up many times. The rearrangement joins TRBV29-1 to TRBJ2-1, with 7 nucleotides matching TRBD1. Trimming at V came to 2 bases and at J to 7 bases, leaving 8 bases not matched to a gene. This CDR3 region has 14 residues. Per germline, CDR1 SQVTM and CDR2 ANQGSEA. The chain's CDR3 is CSVERGRMGNEQFF. Written as DNA, the CDR3 is TGCAGCGTTGAAAGGGGGCGTATGGGGAATGAGCAGTTCTTC.

This clonotype was seen many times. This chain connects TRBV14 to TRBJ1-1; D gene ambiguous. The V gene lost 1 base and the J gene lost 0 bases, with 6 bases spanning the gap. In germline, CDR1 is SGHDN, CDR2 FVKESK. The CDR3 runs to 14 residues. The CDR3, as DNA: TGTGCCAGCAGCCAAGGGAGAGTGAACACTGAAGCTTTCTTT. Amino acids: CASSQGRVNTEAFF.